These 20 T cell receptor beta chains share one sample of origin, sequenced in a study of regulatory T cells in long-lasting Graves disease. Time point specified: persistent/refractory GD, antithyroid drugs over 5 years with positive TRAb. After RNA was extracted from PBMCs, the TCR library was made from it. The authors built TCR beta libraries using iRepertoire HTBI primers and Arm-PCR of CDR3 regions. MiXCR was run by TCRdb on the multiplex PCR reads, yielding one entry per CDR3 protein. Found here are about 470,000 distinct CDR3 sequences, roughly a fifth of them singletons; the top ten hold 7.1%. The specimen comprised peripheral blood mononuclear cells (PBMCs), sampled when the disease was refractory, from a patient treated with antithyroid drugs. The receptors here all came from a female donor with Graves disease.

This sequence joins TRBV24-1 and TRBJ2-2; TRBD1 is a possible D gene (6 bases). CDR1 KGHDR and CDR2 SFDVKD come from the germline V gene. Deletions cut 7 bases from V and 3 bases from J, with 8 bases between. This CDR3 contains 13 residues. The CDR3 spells CATRDSDTGELFF. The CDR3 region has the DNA TGTGCCACCAGGGACAGTGACACCGGGGAGCTGTTTTTT.

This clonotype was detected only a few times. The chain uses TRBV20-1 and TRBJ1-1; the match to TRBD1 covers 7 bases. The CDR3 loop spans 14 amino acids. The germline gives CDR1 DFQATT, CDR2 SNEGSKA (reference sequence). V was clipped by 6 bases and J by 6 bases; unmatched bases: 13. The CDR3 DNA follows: TGCAGTGCAGAAAGGACAGGATTTATATCTGAAGCTTTCTTT. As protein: CSAERTGFISEAFF.

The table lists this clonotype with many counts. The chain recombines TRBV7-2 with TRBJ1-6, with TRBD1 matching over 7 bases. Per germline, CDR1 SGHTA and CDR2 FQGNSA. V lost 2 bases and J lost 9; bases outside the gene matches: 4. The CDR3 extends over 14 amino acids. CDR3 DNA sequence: TGTGCCAGCAGCTTAAGGGGGCTCGGTTCACCCCTCCACTTT. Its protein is CASSLRGLGSPLHF.

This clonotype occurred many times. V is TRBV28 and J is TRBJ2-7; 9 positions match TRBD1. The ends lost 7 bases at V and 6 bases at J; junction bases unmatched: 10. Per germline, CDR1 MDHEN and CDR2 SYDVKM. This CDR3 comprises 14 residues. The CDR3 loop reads CASIGTGLSGEQYF. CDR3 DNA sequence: TGTGCCAGCATTGGGACAGGGCTGTCCGGCGAGCAGTACTTC.

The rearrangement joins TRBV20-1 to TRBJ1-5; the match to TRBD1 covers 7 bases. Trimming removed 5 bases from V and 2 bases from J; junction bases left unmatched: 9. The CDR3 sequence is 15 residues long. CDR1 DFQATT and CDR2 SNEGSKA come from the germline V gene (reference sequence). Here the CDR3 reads CSAQPGGPGNQPQHF. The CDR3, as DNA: TGCAGTGCTCAACCAGGGGGACCGGGCAATCAGCCCCAGCATTTT.

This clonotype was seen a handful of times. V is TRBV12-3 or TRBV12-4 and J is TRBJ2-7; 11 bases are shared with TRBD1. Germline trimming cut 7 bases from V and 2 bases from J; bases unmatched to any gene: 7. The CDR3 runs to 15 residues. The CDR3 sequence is CASTPGTGGTYEQYF. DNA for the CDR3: TGTGCCAGCACCCCTGGGACAGGGGGGACCTACGAGCAGTACTTC.

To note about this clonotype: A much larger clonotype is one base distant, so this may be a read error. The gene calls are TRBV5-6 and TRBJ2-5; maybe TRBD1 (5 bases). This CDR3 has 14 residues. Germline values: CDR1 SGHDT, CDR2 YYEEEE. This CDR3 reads CAISFPTGGQTQYF. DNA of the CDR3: TGTGCCATCAGCTTCCCAACAGGCGGACAGACCCAGTACTTC.

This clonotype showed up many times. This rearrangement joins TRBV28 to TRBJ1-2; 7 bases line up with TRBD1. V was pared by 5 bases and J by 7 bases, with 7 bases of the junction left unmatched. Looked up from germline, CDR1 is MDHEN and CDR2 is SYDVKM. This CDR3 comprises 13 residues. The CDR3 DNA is TGTGCCAGCAGTCCACAGGGGCGGGGTGGCTACACCTTC. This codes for CASSPQGRGGYTF.

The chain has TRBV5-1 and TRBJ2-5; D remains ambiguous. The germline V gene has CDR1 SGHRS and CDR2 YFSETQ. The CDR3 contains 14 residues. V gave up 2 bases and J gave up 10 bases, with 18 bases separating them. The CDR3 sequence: CASSFRVPGSVQYF. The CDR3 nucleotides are TGCGCCAGCAGCTTTAGGGTCCCCGGGTCGGTCCAGTACTTC.

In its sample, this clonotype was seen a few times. Written as DNA, the CDR3 is TGTGCCAGCAGGGCTCAGGGGTCCTCTACCTACGAGCAGTACTTC. This encodes CASRAQGSSTYEQYF. V usage is TRBV3-1 and J usage is TRBJ2-7, with D possibly being TRBD1 (6 bases). V dropped 6 bases and J dropped 2 bases, with 17 bases sitting between them. Germline values: CDR1 LGHDT, CDR2 YNNKEL (reference sequence). This CDR3 comprises 15 residues.

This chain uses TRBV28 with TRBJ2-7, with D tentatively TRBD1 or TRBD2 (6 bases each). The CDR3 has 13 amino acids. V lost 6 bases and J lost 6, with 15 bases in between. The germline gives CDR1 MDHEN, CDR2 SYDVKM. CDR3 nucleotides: TGTGCCAGCAGGCCGCCTAGGGGGGCCGAGCAGTACTTC. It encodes CASRPPRGAEQYF.

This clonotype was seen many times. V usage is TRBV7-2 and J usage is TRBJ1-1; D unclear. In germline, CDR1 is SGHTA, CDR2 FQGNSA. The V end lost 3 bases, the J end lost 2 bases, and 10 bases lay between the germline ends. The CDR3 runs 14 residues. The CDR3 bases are TGTGCCAGCAGCTTGGTCCTTAGAAACACTGAAGCTTTCTTT. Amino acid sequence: CASSLVLRNTEAFF.

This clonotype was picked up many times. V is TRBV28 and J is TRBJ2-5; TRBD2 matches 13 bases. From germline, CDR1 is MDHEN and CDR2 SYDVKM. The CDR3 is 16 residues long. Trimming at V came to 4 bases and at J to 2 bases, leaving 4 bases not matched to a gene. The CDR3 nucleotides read TGTGCCAGCAGTTCCCCGGGACTAGCGGGACAAGAGACCCAGTACTTC. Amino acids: CASSSPGLAGQETQYF.

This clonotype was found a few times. The CDR3 DNA is TGTGCCAGCAGTTTATTTGGGCAAGGGCAGTACTTC. Protein product: CASSLFGQGQYF. This chain connects TRBV28 to TRBJ2-7, with unresolved D. The V gene lost 1 base and the J gene lost 9 bases, with 10 bases spanning the gap. This CDR3 spans 12 amino acids. Germline-derived CDR1 and CDR2 are MDHEN and SYDVKM.

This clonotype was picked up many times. The CDR3 sequence: CASSLVSLAGKETQYF. CDR3 coding DNA: TGTGCCAGCAGCTTAGTATCGCTAGCGGGAAAAGAGACCCAGTACTTC. J is TRBJ2-5 and V is TRBV7-2; 9 bases line up with TRBD2. Germline CDR1 reads SGHTA; CDR2 reads FQGNSA. CDR3 size: 16 residues. V lost 1 base to trimming and J lost 3 bases; unmatched junction nucleotides: 6.

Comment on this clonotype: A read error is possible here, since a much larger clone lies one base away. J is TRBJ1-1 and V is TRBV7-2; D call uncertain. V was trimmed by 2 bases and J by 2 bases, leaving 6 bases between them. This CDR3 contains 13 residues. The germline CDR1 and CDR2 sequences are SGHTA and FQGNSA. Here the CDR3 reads CASSLRHNTEAFF. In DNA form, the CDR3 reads TGTGCCAGCAGCTTAAGACACAACACTGAAGCTTTCTTT.

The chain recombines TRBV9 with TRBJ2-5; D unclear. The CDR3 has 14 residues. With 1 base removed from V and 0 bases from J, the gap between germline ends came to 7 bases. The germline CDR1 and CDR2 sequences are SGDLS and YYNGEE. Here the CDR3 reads CASSVWTNQETQYF. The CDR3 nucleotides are TGTGCCAGCAGCGTATGGACGAACCAAGAGACCCAGTACTTC.

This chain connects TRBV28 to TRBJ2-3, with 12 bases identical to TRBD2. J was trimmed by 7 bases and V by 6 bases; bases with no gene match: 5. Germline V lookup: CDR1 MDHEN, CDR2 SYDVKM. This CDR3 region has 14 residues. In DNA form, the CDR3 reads TGTGCCAGCAGGGTGACTAGCGGGAGTTATACGCAGTATTTT. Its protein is CASRVTSGSYTQYF. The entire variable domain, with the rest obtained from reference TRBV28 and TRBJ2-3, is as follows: DVKVTQSSRYLVKRTGEKVFLECVQDMDHENMFWYRQDPGLGLRLIYFSYDVKMKEKGDIPEGYSVSREKKERFSLILESASTNQTSMYLCASRVTSGSYTQYFGPGTRLTVL.

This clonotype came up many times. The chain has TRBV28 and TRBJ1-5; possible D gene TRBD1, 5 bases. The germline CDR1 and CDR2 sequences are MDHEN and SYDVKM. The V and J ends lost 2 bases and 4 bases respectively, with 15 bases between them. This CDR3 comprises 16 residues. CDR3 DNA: TGTGCCAGCAGTTTAGGGCCAGGGACCGGGAATCAGCCCCAGCATTTT. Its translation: CASSLGPGTGNQPQHF.

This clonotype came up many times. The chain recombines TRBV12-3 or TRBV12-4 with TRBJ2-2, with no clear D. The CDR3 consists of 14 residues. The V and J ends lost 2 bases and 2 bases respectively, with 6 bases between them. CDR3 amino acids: CASSLFPNTGELFF. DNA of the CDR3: TGTGCCAGCAGTTTATTCCCAAACACCGGGGAGCTGTTTTTT.